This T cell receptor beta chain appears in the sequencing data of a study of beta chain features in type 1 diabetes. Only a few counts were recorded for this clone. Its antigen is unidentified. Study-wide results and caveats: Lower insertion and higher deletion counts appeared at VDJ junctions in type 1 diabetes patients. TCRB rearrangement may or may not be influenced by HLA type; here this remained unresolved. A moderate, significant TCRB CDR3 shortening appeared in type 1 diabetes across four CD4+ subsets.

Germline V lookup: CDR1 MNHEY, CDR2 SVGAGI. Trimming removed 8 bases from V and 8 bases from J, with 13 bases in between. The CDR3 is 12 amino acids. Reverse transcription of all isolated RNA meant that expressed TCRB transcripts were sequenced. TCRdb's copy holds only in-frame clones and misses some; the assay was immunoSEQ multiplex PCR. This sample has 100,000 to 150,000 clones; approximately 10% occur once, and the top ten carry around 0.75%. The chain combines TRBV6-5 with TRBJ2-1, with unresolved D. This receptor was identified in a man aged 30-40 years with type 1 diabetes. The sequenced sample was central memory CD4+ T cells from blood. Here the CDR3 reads CASSLIGHEQFF. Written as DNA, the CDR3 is TGTGCCAGCTCCCTTATTGGGCATGAGCAGTTCTTC.